This T cell receptor (beta chain) appears in the sequencing data of a study of blood T cell repertoires in COVID-19. The J segment lost 3 bases and the V segment lost 1 base, leaving 6 bases of the junction unmatched. The CDR3 is 16 residues long. Germline V gene lookup returns CDR1 SGHTA and CDR2 FQGTGA. Data came from immunoSEQ multiplex PCR; TCRdb stores just in-frame clones and leaves some out. The data show hundreds of thousands of clones, with approximately 90% seen just once and around 2% held by the top ten. The clonotype originates from a woman in her thirties or forties who had recovered from COVID-19. J is TRBJ2-3 and V is TRBV7-3; 8 nucleotides match TRBD2. Specimen: peripheral blood. The CDR3, as DNA: TGTGCCAGCAGCTTAAGAGTAACGGGGGGGACAGATACGCAGTATTTT. This codes for CASSLRVTGGTDTQYF.